Each of the 32 T cell receptor beta chains below was sequenced from the same sample in a study of blood T cell repertoires in COVID-19. Method: immunoSEQ multiplex PCR; TCRdb's copy keeps in-frame clones and lacks some. The sample shows just over 150,000 clones, more than 85% of them seen only once. Source material: peripheral blood. These receptors all come from a woman in her sixties or seventies with acute or convalescent COVID-19.

This chain links TRBV5-4 with TRBJ1-1; TRBD1 might be the D (5 bases). Germline V gives CDR1 SGHNT, CDR2 YYREEE (reference sequence). Trimming removed 0 bases from V and 5 bases from J, with 17 bases in between. The CDR3 totals 16 residues. The CDR3 DNA reads TGTGCCAGCAGCTTGGGCGTCTCGGCAGGGCGGACTGAAGCTTTCTTT. As protein: CASSLGVSAGRTEAFF.

The rearrangement uses TRBV19 and TRBJ1-4; D gene uncertain. The CDR3 sequence is 12 residues long. CDR1 is LNHDA, CDR2 SQIVND, per germline (reference sequence). Trimming left V 7 bases short and J 6 bases short, with 9 bases between. The CDR3 loop is CASTGLHEKLFF. The CDR3 bases are TGTGCCAGTACAGGTCTTCATGAAAAACTGTTTTTT.

The rearrangement uses TRBV15 and TRBJ1-2, with 9 bases aligning to TRBD1. The CDR3 loop spans 16 amino acids. V dropped 1 base and J dropped 5; count of bases not matched to a gene: 8. The germline CDR1 and CDR2 sequences are LNHNV and YYDKDF (reference sequence). This CDR3 reads CATSRGLTGGSYGYTF. CDR3 bases: TGTGCCACCAGCAGAGGTTTAACAGGGGGCAGTTATGGCTACACCTTC. Complete variable domain (other parts from reference TRBV15 and TRBJ1-2): DAMVIQNPRYQVTQFGKPVTLSCSQTLNHNVMYWYQQKSSQAPKLLFHYYDKDFNNEADTPDNFQSRRPNTSFCFLDIRSPGLGDTAMYLCATSRGLTGGSYGYTFGSGTRLTVV.

This clone appeared a few times. The V and J genes are TRBV19 and TRBJ1-1; D call uncertain. This CDR3 has 10 amino acids. Germline CDR1 is LNHDA and CDR2 is SQIVND (reference sequence). The germline V and J ends were trimmed by 9 bases and 4 bases, with 6 bases remaining between them. The CDR3 DNA reads TGTGCCAGCGGGGTCACTGAAGCTTTCTTT. It codes for CASGVTEAFF.

This chain uses TRBV7-9 with TRBJ1-1; 9 bases map to TRBD1. Trimming at V came to 1 base and at J to 9 bases, leaving 9 bases not matched to a gene. Germline V CDR1 and CDR2: SEHNR, FQNEAQ (reference sequence). The length of the CDR3 is 15 residues. The CDR3 DNA reads TGTGCCAGCAGCTTAGGTGCTCGGGACAGGGACCAAGCTTTCTTT. Its protein is CASSLGARDRDQAFF.

The CDR3 region has the DNA TGTGCCAGCAGCCAAGGACCGTCCAGGGAACTTCAGCCCCAGCATTTT. This translates into CASSQGPSRELQPQHF. The rearrangement uses TRBV4-2 and TRBJ1-5, with D possibly TRBD1 on 5 matching bases. V gave up 1 base and J gave up 6 bases, with 16 bases separating them. Germline values: CDR1 LGHNA, CDR2 YNFKEQ. The CDR3 runs 16 residues.

The chain combines TRBV28 with TRBJ1-1, with 9 positions matching TRBD1. Looked up from germline, CDR1 is MDHEN and CDR2 is SYDVKM. V lost 6 bases, J lost 9 bases, and 5 bases stayed unmatched. The CDR3 spans 12 residues. CDR3 sequence: CASRGGQGQAFF. CDR3 nucleotides: TGTGCCAGCAGGGGGGGACAGGGACAAGCTTTCTTT.

The chain recombines TRBV7-9 with TRBJ1-1; 7 nucleotides match TRBD1. Germline CDR1 SEHNR, CDR2 FQNEAQ (reference sequence). The trim removed 5 bases at V and 3 bases at J, leaving 12 bases unmatched. The CDR3 has 16 amino acids. CDR3 nucleotides: TGTGCCAGCAGCGGCCGGACAGGCCCAAAGTACACTGAAGCTTTCTTT. Amino acids: CASSGRTGPKYTEAFF.

The chain is built from TRBV6-5 and TRBJ2-3, with D perhaps TRBD2 (5 bases). Germline values: CDR1 MNHEY, CDR2 SVGAGI. This CDR3 contains 16 residues. V gave up 2 bases and J gave up 2 bases, with 14 bases separating them. The CDR3 protein is CASSYVGARFTDTQYF. DNA of the CDR3: TGTGCCAGCAGTTACGTGGGAGCCCGATTCACAGATACGCAGTATTTT.

The chain joins TRBV10-1 to TRBJ1-2; TRBD1 matches 9 bases. The length of the CDR3 is 14 residues. Losses at the gene ends were 6 bases for V and 8 bases for J; bases not matched to a gene: 10. Germline V gene lookup returns CDR1 WNHNN and CDR2 SYGVQD (reference sequence). The CDR3 sequence: CASSAGTGPAGYTF. CDR3 sequence (DNA): TGCGCCAGCAGCGCCGGGACAGGGCCCGCAGGCTACACCTTC.

The chain is built from TRBV6-9 and TRBJ2-3, with 9 bases fitting TRBD2. Germline V gives CDR1 MNHGY, CDR2 SVAAGI. The CDR3 consists of 16 residues. J lost 2 bases, V lost 7 bases, and 10 bases had no gene match. The CDR3: CASINFSGGSTDTQYF. The CDR3 bases are TGTGCCAGCATTAATTTTAGCGGGGGATCCACAGATACGCAGTATTTT.

This chain uses TRBV11-2 with TRBJ2-1, with a weak D call TRBD2 (6 bases). Germline V lookup: CDR1 SGHAT, CDR2 FQNNGV. The CDR3 length is 15 residues. V was cut by 0 bases and J by 2 bases, with 8 bases left in between. CDR3 loop: CASSLEGLTYNEQFF. For the CDR3, the DNA is TGTGCCAGCAGCTTAGAGGGACTGACCTACAATGAGCAGTTCTTC.

The chain joins TRBV30 to TRBJ1-4; D gene unclear. Germline V gene lookup returns CDR1 GTSNPN and CDR2 SVGIG (reference sequence). The CDR3 loop spans 15 amino acids. Deletions cut 3 bases from V and 2 bases from J, with 13 bases between. CDR3 DNA: TGTGCCTGGAGCGTACGGGTTTTTACTAATGAAAAACTGTTTTTT. This translates into CAWSVRVFTNEKLFF.

CDR3 region: CASSFPSTGNYGYTF. The CDR3 DNA follows: TGTGCCAGCAGTTTCCCCTCGACAGGGAACTATGGCTACACCTTC. The genes are TRBV6-6 and TRBJ1-2, with 7 positions matching TRBD1. The CDR3 runs to 15 residues. Unmatched junction bases numbered 7, after V lost 4 bases and J lost 2 bases. Germline lookup yields CDR1 MNHNY and CDR2 SVGAGI (reference sequence).

V gene TRBV11-3 combines with J gene TRBJ2-3; TRBD2 is a possible D gene (7 bases). Per germline, CDR1 SGHNT and CDR2 YENEEA. The CDR3 has 14 residues. V was shortened by 3 bases and J by 2 bases, with 9 bases between the two germline ends. CDR3 sequence: CASSFGGLTDTQYF. The CDR3 DNA reads TGTGCCAGCAGCTTCGGGGGGCTCACAGATACGCAGTATTTT.

This chain connects TRBV4-3 to TRBJ1-1; D may be TRBD1 (6 bases). The V end was cut by 0 bases, the J end by 4 bases, with 12 bases between. Germline V lookup: CDR1 LGHNA, CDR2 YSLEER. CDR3 size: 15 residues. The CDR3 DNA follows: TGCGCCAGCAGCCAAGACCCGGGACACCGCACTGAAGCTTTCTTT. This encodes CASSQDPGHRTEAFF.

The chain recombines TRBV20-1 with TRBJ1-2, with TRBD1 identical over 7 bases. CDR1 and CDR2 from the germline V gene are DFQATT and SNEGSKA (reference sequence). With 3 bases clipped from V and 3 bases from J, the junction kept 7 bases outside the gene matches. CDR3 length equals 14 residues. The CDR3 nucleotides read TGCAGTGCTAGTCAGGACAGGCAGTACTATGGCTACACCTTC. This sequence encodes CSASQDRQYYGYTF.

The V call is TRBV4-2, the J call TRBJ2-1; a weak D match, TRBD2 (6 bases). The CDR3 totals 16 residues. Per the germline V gene, CDR1 is LGHNA and CDR2 is YNFKEQ. Trimming took off 1 base at V and 7 bases at J, with 17 bases between the two ends. In nucleotides, the CDR3 is TGTGCCAGCAGCCAAGGCGGGCGGGGAGAGGAGAATGAGCAGTTCTTC. It yields the protein CASSQGGRGEENEQFF.

The chain recombines TRBV9 with TRBJ2-7; tentatively, D is TRBD1 (6 bases). The CDR3 extends over 13 amino acids. Between the trimmed V and J ends, which lost 3 bases and 5 bases, there was a span of 12 bases. Germline CDR1 SGDLS, CDR2 YYNGEE. The DNA for the CDR3 is TGTGCCAGCAGCGCAGACCAGGGGAACGAGCAGTACTTC. Translating gives CASSADQGNEQYF.

The chain employs TRBV30 and TRBJ2-5; 8 positions match TRBD1. Germline V gene data show CDR1 as GTSNPN and CDR2 as SVGIG (reference sequence). CDR3 length equals 15 residues. The V segment lost 0 bases and the J segment 4 bases; nucleotides outside the gene matches: 7. The CDR3 DNA is TGTGCCTGGAGTGTAAAGACAGGGGTTGTAGAGACCCAGTACTTC. Protein product: CAWSVKTGVVETQYF.

The V gene is TRBV2, the J gene TRBJ1-4, with TRBD1 matching 7 bases. The length of the CDR3 is 15 residues. The trim removed 6 bases at V and 5 bases at J, leaving 9 bases unmatched. Germline assignment: CDR1 SNHLY and CDR2 FYNNEI. CDR3 in amino acids: CASREQGLINEKLFF. In nucleotides, the CDR3 is TGTGCCAGCAGGGAACAGGGGTTAATAAATGAAAAACTGTTTTTT.

This clone was observed a few times. The rearrangement links TRBV15 to TRBJ1-2; 8 bases line up with TRBD1. V shed 1 base, J shed 1 base, and the junction held 8 bases outside the gene matches. The CDR3 extends over 17 amino acids. CDR1 LNHNV and CDR2 YYDKDF come from the germline V gene (reference sequence). Written as DNA, the CDR3 is TGTGCCACCAGCAGAGGACAGGGGCGATATATTAACTATGGCTACACCTTC. Encoded protein: CATSRGQGRYINYGYTF.

This clone came up many times. The chain recombines TRBV30 with TRBJ1-4, with TRBD1 matching over 8 bases. Germline V CDR1 and CDR2: GTSNPN, SVGIG (reference sequence). This CDR3 has 13 amino acids. V lost 3 bases to trimming and J lost 7 bases; unmatched junction nucleotides: 4. DNA for the CDR3: TGTGCCTGGAGGGACAGGGTGGGTGAAAAACTGTTTTTT. Translated: CAWRDRVGEKLFF. Full variable domain (missing parts from reference TRBV30 and TRBJ1-4): SQTIHQWPATLVQPVGSPLSLECTVEGTSNPNLYWYRQAAGRGLQLLFYSVGIGQISSEVPQNLSASRPQDRQFILSSKKLLLSDSGFYLCAWRDRVGEKLFFGSGTQLSVL.

The V call is TRBV6-6, the J call TRBJ1-4, with 10 bases matching TRBD1. This CDR3 has 17 amino acids. Per the germline V gene, CDR1 is MNHNY and CDR2 is SVGAGI (reference sequence). The J segment lost 2 bases and the V segment lost 5 bases, leaving 8 bases of the junction unmatched. Here the CDR3 reads CASSPRGQGSTNEKLFF. CDR3 sequence (DNA): TGTGCCAGCAGTCCCCGGGGACAGGGGTCGACTAATGAAAAACTGTTTTTT.

The chain couples TRBV5-1 to TRBJ2-1; TRBD2 is a possible D gene (6 bases). The CDR3 consists of 18 residues. Germline values: CDR1 SGHRS, CDR2 YFSETQ. Trimming took off 3 bases at V and 2 bases at J, with 21 bases between the two ends. The CDR3 bases are TGCGCCAGCAGCTCTCCCCGGGGGACCCAATCCCCCTACAATGAGCAGTTCTTC. Translating it yields CASSSPRGTQSPYNEQFF.

The chain carries TRBV3-1 (or the pseudogene TRBV3-2) and TRBJ2-1; 15 nucleotides match TRBD2. J lost 14 bases, V lost 6 bases, and 5 bases had no gene match. This CDR3 spans 13 amino acids. From germline, CDR1 is LGHDT and CDR2 YNNKEL (reference sequence). This CDR3 is CASSRTSGGAEFF. The CDR3 region has the DNA TGTGCCAGCAGTAGGACTAGCGGGGGGGCCGAGTTCTTC.

The gene calls are TRBV7-8 and TRBJ1-2, with TRBD1 identical over 10 bases. The CDR3 has 15 amino acids. CDR1 is SGHVS and CDR2 is FQNEAQ in the germline V gene. V trimming: 0 bases; J trimming: 8 bases; junction bases outside the gene matches: 6. The CDR3 DNA is TGTGCCAGCAGCTTAGCGAGGACAGGGGGGTACGGCTACACCTTC. Protein product: CASSLARTGGYGYTF.

V is TRBV9 and J is TRBJ1-3; no definite D call. Per the germline V gene, CDR1 is SGDLS and CDR2 is YYNGEE. Trimming pared 4 bases from V and 1 base from J, leaving 12 bases between. The CDR3 totals 15 residues. CDR3 in amino acids: CASSQNAASGNTIYF. The CDR3 bases are TGTGCCAGCAGCCAAAACGCGGCATCTGGAAACACCATATATTTT.

The chain carries TRBV7-8 and TRBJ2-5; weak D call: TRBD1 (5 bases). The CDR3 length is 16 residues. Germline V gene sequence: CDR1 SGHVS, CDR2 FQNEAQ. The V and J ends lost 1 base and 5 bases respectively, with 17 bases between them. CDR3 protein: CASSLVVRRASETQYF. Here the CDR3 DNA reads TGTGCCAGCAGCTTAGTTGTGCGCAGGGCTTCGGAGACCCAGTACTTC.

The chain uses TRBV28 and TRBJ2-6, with 12 bases lining up with TRBD2. Looked up from germline, CDR1 is MDHEN and CDR2 is SYDVKM. J gave up 1 base and V 5 bases, and 9 bases lay outside the gene matches. The CDR3 totals 19 residues. The CDR3 coding sequence is TGTGCCAGCAGTCCCAGAGGGACTAGCGGGTTATCTGGGGCCAACGTCCTGACTTTC. Its protein is CASSPRGTSGLSGANVLTF.

This clone was recorded once. The chain links TRBV5-1 to TRBJ1-2; D is ambiguous. The germline CDR1 and CDR2 sequences are SGHRS and YFSETQ. Trimming took 3 bases from V and 0 from J, leaving 15 bases between them. CDR3 length: 16 residues. CDR3 bases: TGCGCCAGCAGCTACGAATCCTCCAGATCTAACTATGGCTACACCTTC. It encodes CASSYESSRSNYGYTF.

This chain uses TRBV6-4 with TRBJ2-2; possible D gene TRBD2, 5 bases. The CDR3 spans 14 residues. The germline V gene encodes CDR1 MRHNA and CDR2 SNTAGT. V lost 7 bases to trimming and J lost 5 bases, with 14 bases between them. Here the CDR3 reads CASTQEVGTGELFF. As DNA, the CDR3 is TGTGCCAGCACTCAGGAGGTCGGGACCGGGGAGCTGTTTTTT.